This T cell receptor (beta chain) was identified during a study of cytomegalovirus exposure and HLA in healthy donors. Donors sampled were nominally healthy, though unrecorded immune exposures were likely. Notes on the study in general: Among donors in an Asian-associated ancestry cluster, a later analysis reportedly found fewer N-insertions than the roughly 680-donor mean.

The CDR3 length is 17 residues. Per germline, CDR1 SEHNR and CDR2 FQNEAQ (reference sequence). The V and J ends lost 1 base and 7 bases respectively, with 20 bases between them. This clone was recorded a few times. Its specificity is unknown. Amplification used 60 Vbeta primers and 13 Jbeta primers. Assay: immunoSEQ multiplex PCR; the TCRdb copy retains only in-frame clones and omits some. The table has about 140,000 clones, roughly a tenth seen once; the top ten hold about 1.7%. The V and J genes are TRBV7-9 and TRBJ1-5, with D hard to call. Sequencing was carried out using PBMCs. This clonotype originated in a male donor in good health and CMV-seronegative. The CDR3 DNA follows: TGTGCCAGCAGCTTAGGGATCTTAGCGGGGATCATCCAGCCCCAGCATTTT. Amino acids: CASSLGILAGIIQPQHF.